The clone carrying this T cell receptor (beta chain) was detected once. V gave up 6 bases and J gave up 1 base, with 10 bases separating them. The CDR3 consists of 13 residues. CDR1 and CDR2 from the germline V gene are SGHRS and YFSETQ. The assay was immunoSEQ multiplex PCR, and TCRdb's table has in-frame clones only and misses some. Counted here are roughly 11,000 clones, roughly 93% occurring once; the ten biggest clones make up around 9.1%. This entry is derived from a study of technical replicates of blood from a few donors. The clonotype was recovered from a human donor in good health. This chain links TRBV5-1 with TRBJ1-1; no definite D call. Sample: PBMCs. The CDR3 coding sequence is TGCGCCAGCACCTTAGCCGGGAACACTGAAGCTTTCTTT. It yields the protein CASTLAGNTEAFF.